Shown below are 15 T cell receptor beta chains from a single sample sequenced in a study of cytomegalovirus exposure and HLA in healthy donors. The PCR ran on 60 Vbeta and 13 Jbeta primers. Sequencing used immunoSEQ multiplex PCR; TCRdb keeps in-frame clones, though not all of them. The sample shows 45,000 to 65,000 clones, roughly 76% of them seen only once. Sequenced sample: PBMCs. These receptor sequences come from a woman in her thirties or forties in good health and CMV-seropositive.

The rearrangement joins TRBV28 to TRBJ2-1, with TRBD2 identical over 11 bases. CDR1 MDHEN and CDR2 SYDVKM come from the germline V gene. The ends lost 7 bases at V and 5 bases at J; junction bases unmatched: 10. The CDR3 contains 16 residues. DNA for the CDR3: TGTGCCAGCAACCCCGCGGGGACTAGCGGACACAATGAGCAGTTCTTC. Encoded protein: CASNPAGTSGHNEQFF.

The chain uses TRBV16 and TRBJ1-6; 7 bases align to TRBD1. Germline loops: CDR1 KGHSY, CDR2 FQNENV. The length of the CDR3 is 16 residues. The junction had 5 bases not matched to a gene; V was cut back by 0 bases and J by 6 bases. DNA for the CDR3: TGTGCCAGCAGCCAATCTGACAGGGCCCCTAATTCACCCCTCCACTTT. Translated: CASSQSDRAPNSPLHF.

This clone was recorded once. V and J are TRBV2 and TRBJ1-1; perhaps TRBD1 as D (5 bases). The CDR3 length is 13 residues. V lost 6 bases to trimming and J lost 5 bases, with 13 bases between them. From germline, CDR1 is SNHLY and CDR2 FYNNEI. The CDR3 loop is CASSGGWGTEAFF. The CDR3 region has the DNA TGTGCCAGCAGCGGGGGTTGGGGGACTGAAGCTTTCTTT.

The chain couples TRBV6-6 to TRBJ2-5; possible D gene TRBD2, 7 bases. Germline loops: CDR1 MNHNY, CDR2 SVGAGI (reference sequence). This CDR3 has 15 residues. The germline V and J ends were trimmed by 0 bases and 5 bases, with 13 bases remaining between them. The CDR3 sequence: CASSYSAGAGETQYF. In DNA, the CDR3 is TGTGCCAGCAGTTACTCGGCGGGGGCGGGGGAGACCCAGTACTTC.

The chain combines TRBV7-3 with TRBJ2-2, with TRBD2 identical over 11 bases. In germline, CDR1 is SGHTA, CDR2 FQGTGA. The junction had 4 bases not matched to a gene; V was cut back by 3 bases and J by 10 bases. This CDR3 contains 14 residues. The CDR3 nucleotides are TGTGCCAGCAGCTTTAGCGGGGGGGCCGCGGAGCTGTTTTTT. Protein product: CASSFSGGAAELFF. Looking up the rest from reference TRBV7-3 and TRBJ2-2 gives the full variable domain: GAGVSQTPSNKVTEKGKYVELRCDPISGHTALYWYRQSLGQGPEFLIYFQGTGAADDSGLPNDRFFAVRPEGSVSTLKIQRTERGDSAVYLCASSFSGGAAELFFGEGSRLTVL.

The chain joins TRBV14 to TRBJ1-4; D might be TRBD1 (6 bases). The CDR3 is 15 amino acids. The germline V gene has CDR1 SGHDN and CDR2 FVKESK. V gave up 0 bases and J gave up 8 bases, with 13 bases separating them. CDR3 bases: TGTGCCAGCAGCCAAGACCCAGGGGTTTTGGAAAAACTGTTTTTT. It specifies CASSQDPGVLEKLFF. Full variable domain (rest looked up from reference TRBV14 and TRBJ1-4): EAGVTQFPSHSVIEKGQTVTLRCDPISGHDNLYWYRRVMGKEIKFLLHFVKESKQDESGMPNNRFLAERTGGTYSTLKVQPAELEDSGVYFCASSQDPGVLEKLFFGSGTQLSVL.

The V call is TRBV2, the J call TRBJ2-3, with 7 bases aligning to TRBD2. Germline values: CDR1 SNHLY, CDR2 FYNNEI. This CDR3 contains 14 residues. The V segment lost 8 bases and the J segment 4 bases; nucleotides outside the gene matches: 9. CDR3 loop: CASVRTSLADTQYF. CDR3 sequence (DNA): TGTGCCAGCGTAAGGACTAGTCTCGCAGATACGCAGTATTTT.

With respect to this clone: The junction shows a germline mismatch at one end, possibly a read error. J is TRBJ1-4 and V is TRBV13; the D gene is possibly TRBD1 (6 bases). Per germline, CDR1 PRHDT and CDR2 FYEKMQ (reference sequence). The CDR3 is 14 amino acids. The CDR3 protein is CASSLGQLNEKLFF. The CDR3, as DNA: TGTGCCAGCAGCCTAGGACAGCTTAATGAAAAACTGTTTTTT.

There are a few counts of this clone. The genes are TRBV5-4 and TRBJ2-1; 10 bases map to TRBD2. This CDR3 region has 16 residues. Germline CDR1 SGHNT, CDR2 YYREEE (reference sequence). With V trimmed by 4 bases and J by 5 bases, 9 bases remained unmatched. Here the CDR3 DNA reads TGTGCCAGCAGCCAACCTCTAGCGGGGGCCAACAATGAGCAGTTCTTC. It translates to CASSQPLAGANNEQFF.

V usage is TRBV18 and J usage is TRBJ2-3; TRBD2 agrees at 9 bases. CDR3 length: 15 residues. CDR1 is KGHSH and CDR2 is LQKENI in the germline V gene. V was clipped by 3 bases and J by 5 bases; unmatched bases: 6. CDR3 DNA: TGTGCCAGCTCACCCGGCTTAGCGGGGGTAGATACGCAGTATTTT. Amino acid sequence: CASSPGLAGVDTQYF.

The V and J genes are TRBV5-4 and TRBJ2-1; 7 positions agree with TRBD2. V shed 2 bases, J shed 7 bases, and the junction held 6 bases outside the gene matches. CDR1 and CDR2 from the germline V gene are SGHNT and YYREEE (reference sequence). The CDR3 consists of 14 residues. The DNA for the CDR3 is TGTGCCAGCAGCTTCGGGACTAATTCGAATGAGCAGTTCTTC. It yields the protein CASSFGTNSNEQFF.

The chain links TRBV7-2 to TRBJ1-3; 9 bases map to TRBD1. Germline loops: CDR1 SGHTA, CDR2 FQGNSA. V was clipped by 5 bases and J by 2 bases; unmatched bases: 7. This CDR3 contains 16 residues. CDR3 DNA sequence: TGTGCCAGCAGCACCCTACAGGGGGCGGCTGGAAACACCATATATTTT. Its protein is CASSTLQGAAGNTIYF.

The rearrangement links TRBV28 to TRBJ1-4; D gene ambiguous. CDR1 is MDHEN, CDR2 SYDVKM, per germline. The CDR3 is 14 residues long. The V end lost 8 bases, the J end lost 1 base, and 11 bases lay between the germline ends. The CDR3 reads CASETRLTNEKLFF. In nucleotides, the CDR3 is TGTGCCAGCGAGACCAGGTTAACTAATGAAAAACTGTTTTTT. Full variable domain (missing parts from reference TRBV28 and TRBJ1-4): DVKVTQSSRYLVKRTGEKVFLECVQDMDHENMFWYRQDPGLGLRLIYFSYDVKMKEKGDIPEGYSVSREKKERFSLILESASTNQTSMYLCASETRLTNEKLFFGSGTQLSVL.

CDR3 loop: CASSTSGPTDTQYF. CDR3 in DNA: TGTGCCAGCAGCACTAGCGGGCCCACAGATACGCAGTATTTT. The rearrangement joins TRBV5-4 to TRBJ2-3; 9 bases match TRBD2. Germline CDR1 and CDR2: SGHNT and YYREEE (reference sequence). The V and J ends lost 4 bases and 2 bases, in that order; junction bases with no gene match: 2. The CDR3 is 14 amino acids.

This chain joins TRBV28 and TRBJ1-1; 7 nucleotides agree with TRBD1. Looked up from germline, CDR1 is MDHEN and CDR2 is SYDVKM. The CDR3 loop spans 12 amino acids. Losses at the gene ends were 5 bases for V and 4 bases for J; bases not matched to a gene: 1. The CDR3 DNA follows: TGTGCCAGCAGTGACAGGGCCACTGAAGCTTTCTTT. Its protein product is CASSDRATEAFF.